These T cell receptor beta chains were read from a single sample in a study of beta chain features in type 1 diabetes. Measured with immunoSEQ multiplex PCR; TCRdb has only the in-frame clones, and not every one. The sample gives roughly 250,000 clones, 55% to 70% of which show up once; about 0.05% is in the top ten. Sequenced input: naive CD4+ T cells from blood. Source of these receptors: a man aged 25-45 years in good health. Each CDR3 is given with its conserved first and last residue. A D gene is named only where the DNA matches it firmly. Only some rows state a clone size, as once, few, many or a class for expanded clones.

.	TRBD2	TRBV30	TRBJ2-3	TGTGCCTGGGGTCCGGGACTAGCGGCAGATACGCAGTATTTT	CAWGPGLAADTQYF
once	.	TRBV30	TRBJ2-5	TGTGCCTGGAGAAAGGGAAGGCGCCTTCGGGGAGAGACCCAGTACTTC	CAWRKGRRLRGETQYF
.	.	TRBV5-6	TRBJ1-2	TGTGCCAGCAGCTTGTCCGGGCCGAACCGCTTGAACTATGGCTACACCTTC	CASSLSGPNRLNYGYTF
.	.	TRBV6-5	TRBJ1-2	TGTGCCAGCAGCCGCCGGGACGGCTATGGCTACACCTTC	CASSRRDGYGYTF
few	.	TRBV28	TRBJ2-6	TGTGCCAGCAAGGAGGGAGCTGGGGCCAACGTCCTGACTTTC	CASKEGAGANVLTF
few	TRBD2	TRBV2	TRBJ2-3	TGTGCCAGCAGTGCAAGCGGGAGGTCAGATACGCAGTATTTT	CASSASGRSDTQYF
.	TRBD1	TRBV7-9	TRBJ1-2	TGTGCCAGCAGCCTCGGACAGGCGCTTGGCTACACCTTC	CASSLGQALGYTF
.	TRBD1	TRBV19	TRBJ2-5	TGTGCCAGTAGTATTGGGGACAGGGTGACGGAGACCCAGTACTTC	CASSIGDRVTETQYF
once	.	TRBV7-9	TRBJ2-3	TGTGCCAGCAGCTTCGACAGCACAGATACGCAGTATTTT	CASSFDSTDTQYF
.	.	TRBV18	TRBJ1-2	TGTGCCAGCTCACCACCGGATACGCTCTATGGCTACACCTTC	CASSPPDTLYGYTF
.	.	TRBV9	TRBJ2-3	TGTGCCAGCAGCGGACTCTCAGATACGCAGTATTTT	CASSGLSDTQYF
.	TRBD1	TRBV30	TRBJ1-1	TGTGCCTGGGGCACAGGGGGGGCTTTCTTT	CAWGTGGAFF